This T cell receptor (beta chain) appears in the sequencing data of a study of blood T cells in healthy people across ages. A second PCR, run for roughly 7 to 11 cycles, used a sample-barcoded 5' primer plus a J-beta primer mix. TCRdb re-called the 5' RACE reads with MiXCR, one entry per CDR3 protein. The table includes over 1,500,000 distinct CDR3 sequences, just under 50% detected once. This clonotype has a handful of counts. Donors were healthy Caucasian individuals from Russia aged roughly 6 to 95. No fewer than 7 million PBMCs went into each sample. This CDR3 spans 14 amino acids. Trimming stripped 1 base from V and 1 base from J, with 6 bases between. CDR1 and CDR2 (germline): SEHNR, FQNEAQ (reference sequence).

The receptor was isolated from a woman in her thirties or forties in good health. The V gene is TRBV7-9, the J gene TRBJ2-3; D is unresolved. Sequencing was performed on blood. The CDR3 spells CASSLGYGTDTQYF. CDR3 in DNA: TGTGCCAGCAGCTTAGGGTATGGCACAGATACGCAGTATTTT. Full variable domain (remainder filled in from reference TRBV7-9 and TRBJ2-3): DTGVSQNPRHKITKRGQNVTFRCDPISEHNRLYWYRQTLGQGPEFLTYFQNEAQLEKSRLLSDRFSAERPKGSFSTLEIQRTEQGDSAMYLCASSLGYGTDTQYFGPGTRLTVL.